Listed below are T cell receptor beta chains from one sample, sequenced in a study of blood T cell repertoires in COVID-19. TCRdb keeps only in-frame clones here, not all; method: immunoSEQ multiplex PCR. Here the sample spans about 82,000 clones, around 80% being singletons. Sequencing input: peripheral blood. These receptors were taken from a man over 45 with active or convalescent COVID-19. The CDR3 runs from the conserved cysteine through the conserved F or W. Fields, in order: clone size, D gene, V gene, J gene, CDR3 protein, CDR3 DNA. The D gene is left open where the match is weak. Size values are once, few and many counts, or a class for expanded clones, and some rows have none.

few	TRBD1	TRBV5-1	TRBJ1-3	CASSANRDSSGNTIYF	TGCGCCAGCAGCGCAAATCGGGACAGTTCTGGAAACACCATATATTTT
NA	NA	TRBV25-1	TRBJ1-1	CASSESSNTEAFF	TGTGCCAGCAGTGAATCATCCAACACTGAAGCTTTCTTT
few	NA	TRBV10-1	TRBJ2-2	CASSESGVWRELFF	TGCGCCAGCAGTGAGTCAGGGGTGTGGAGGGAGCTGTTTTTT
NA	TRBD1	TRBV19	TRBJ2-1	CASYPRGQGRRNEQFF	TGTGCCAGTTACCCCCGCGGACAGGGAAGACGGAATGAGCAGTTCTTC
NA	NA	TRBV28	TRBJ2-3	CASSFPYGADTQYF	TGTGCCAGCAGTTTCCCCTACGGTGCAGATACGCAGTATTTT
NA	TRBD1	TRBV7-2	TRBJ1-2	CASSSQGRYTF	TGTGCCAGCAGTTCACAGGGGCGCTACACCTTC
NA	TRBD1	TRBV19	TRBJ2-3	CASTDRGRTDTQYF	TGTGCCAGTACAGACAGGGGGCGGACAGATACGCAGTATTTT
NA	NA	TRBV7-8	TRBJ2-5	CASSLGPGLVQETQYF	TGTGCCAGCAGCTTAGGCCCAGGGTTGGTACAAGAGACCCAGTACTTC
NA	NA	TRBV6-5	TRBJ2-3	CASTRKADTDTQYF	TGTGCCAGCACCAGGAAAGCGGATACAGATACGCAGTATTTT
once	NA	TRBV19	TRBJ1-4	CASSTQDRAANEKLFF	TGTGCCAGTAGTACACAGGACCGGGCTGCTAATGAAAAACTGTTTTTT
once	NA	TRBV28	TRBJ1-4	CASSPPGSTNEKLFF	TGTGCCAGCAGTCCCCCGGGGTCAACTAATGAAAAACTGTTTTTT
NA	NA	TRBV18	TRBJ2-5	CASSAGSTHQTQYF	TGTGCCAGCTCAGCGGGAAGCACCCACCAGACCCAGTACTTC
few	NA	TRBV2	TRBJ2-2	CASGAENTGELFF	TGTGCCAGCGGGGCGGAGAACACCGGGGAGCTGTTTTTT
NA	TRBD1	TRBV27	TRBJ2-2	CATKDRGNLAGELFF	TGTGCCACCAAGGACAGGGGGAATTTAGCCGGGGAGCTGTTTTTT
NA	NA	TRBV2	TRBJ2-3	CASRNSPLSTDTQYF	TGTGCCAGCAGGAACAGCCCACTTTCCACAGATACGCAGTATTTT
NA	NA	TRBV12-5	TRBJ2-3	CASGRTATDTQYF	TGTGCTAGTGGAAGGACTGCCACAGATACGCAGTATTTT
NA	NA	TRBV20-1	TRBJ2-3	CSGGDTQYF	TGCAGCGGAGGAGATACGCAGTATTTT
NA	NA	TRBV7-8	TRBJ1-1	CASSLAGENTEAFF	TGTGCCAGCAGCTTGGCAGGGGAGAACACTGAAGCTTTCTTT
NA	NA	TRBV9	TRBJ2-2	CASSPEVTGELFF	TGTGCCAGCAGCCCAGAGGTCACCGGGGAGCTGTTTTTT